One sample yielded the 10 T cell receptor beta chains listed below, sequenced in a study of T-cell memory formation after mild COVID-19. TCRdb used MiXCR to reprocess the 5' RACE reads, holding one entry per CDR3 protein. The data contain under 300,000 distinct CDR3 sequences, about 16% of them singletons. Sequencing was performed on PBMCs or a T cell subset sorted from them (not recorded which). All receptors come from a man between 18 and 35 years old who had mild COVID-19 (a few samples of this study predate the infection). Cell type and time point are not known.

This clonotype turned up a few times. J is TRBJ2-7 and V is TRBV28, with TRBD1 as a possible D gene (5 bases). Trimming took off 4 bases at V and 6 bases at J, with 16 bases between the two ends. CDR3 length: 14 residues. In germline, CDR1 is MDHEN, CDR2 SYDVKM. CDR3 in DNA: TGTGCCAGCAGTTCTACCGTCAGGGTCGGCGAGCAGTACGTC. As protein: CASSSTVRVGEQYV.

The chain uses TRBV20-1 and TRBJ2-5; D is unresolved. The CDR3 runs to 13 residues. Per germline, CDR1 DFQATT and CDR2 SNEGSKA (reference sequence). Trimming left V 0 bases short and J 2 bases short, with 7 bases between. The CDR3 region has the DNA TGCAGTGCTAGAGATCCGCCGCAAGAGACCCAGTACTTC. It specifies CSARDPPQETQYF.

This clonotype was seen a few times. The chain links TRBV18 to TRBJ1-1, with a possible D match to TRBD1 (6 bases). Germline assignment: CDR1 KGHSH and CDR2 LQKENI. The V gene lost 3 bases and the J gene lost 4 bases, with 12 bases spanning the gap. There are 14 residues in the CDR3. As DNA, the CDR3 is TGTGCCAGCTCACCGGGAGGAGGGGGCACTGAAGCTTTCTTT. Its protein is CASSPGGGGTEAFF.

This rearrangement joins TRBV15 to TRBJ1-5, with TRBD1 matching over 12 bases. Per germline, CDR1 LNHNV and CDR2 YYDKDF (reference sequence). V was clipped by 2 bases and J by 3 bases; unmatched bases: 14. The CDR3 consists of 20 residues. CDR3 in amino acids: CATSRSLAGTGGPNNQPQHF. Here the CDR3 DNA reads TGTGCCACCAGCAGAAGCTTAGCCGGGACAGGGGGCCCCAACAATCAGCCCCAGCATTTT.

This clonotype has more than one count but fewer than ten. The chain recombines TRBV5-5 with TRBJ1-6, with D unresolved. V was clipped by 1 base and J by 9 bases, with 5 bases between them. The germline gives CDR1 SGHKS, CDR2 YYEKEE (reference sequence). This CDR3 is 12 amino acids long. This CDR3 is CASSLYTSPLHF. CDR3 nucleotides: TGTGCCAGCAGCTTGTACACTTCACCCCTCCACTTT. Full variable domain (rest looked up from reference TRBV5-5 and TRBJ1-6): DAGVTQSPTHLIKTRGQQVTLRCSPISGHKSVSWYQQVLGQGPQFIFQYYEKEERGRGNFPDRFSARQFPNYSSELNVNALLLGDSALYLCASSLYTSPLHFGNGTRLTVT.

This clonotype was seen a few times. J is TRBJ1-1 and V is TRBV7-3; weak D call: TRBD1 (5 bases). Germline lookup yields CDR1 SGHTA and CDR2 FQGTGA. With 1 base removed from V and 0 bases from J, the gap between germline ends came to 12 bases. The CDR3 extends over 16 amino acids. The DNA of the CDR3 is TGTGCCAGCAGCTTAATCCCCACAGGCTTGAACACTGAAGCTTTCTTT. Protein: CASSLIPTGLNTEAFF.

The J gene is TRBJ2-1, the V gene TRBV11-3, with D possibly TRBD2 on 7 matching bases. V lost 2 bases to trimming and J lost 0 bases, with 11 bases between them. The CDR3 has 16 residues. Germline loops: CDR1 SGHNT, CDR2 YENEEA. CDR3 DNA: TGTGCCAGCAGCTTAAGGGGGGGGAGCTCCTACAATGAGCAGTTCTTC. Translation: CASSLRGGSSYNEQFF.

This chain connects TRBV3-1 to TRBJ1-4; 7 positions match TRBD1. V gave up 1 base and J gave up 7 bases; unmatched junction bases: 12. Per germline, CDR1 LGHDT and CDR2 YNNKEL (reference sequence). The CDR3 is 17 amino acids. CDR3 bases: TGTGCCAGCAGCCAAGCCTCAGGGGGAAGGGCGAGTGAAAAACTGTTTTTT. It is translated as CASSQASGGRASEKLFF.

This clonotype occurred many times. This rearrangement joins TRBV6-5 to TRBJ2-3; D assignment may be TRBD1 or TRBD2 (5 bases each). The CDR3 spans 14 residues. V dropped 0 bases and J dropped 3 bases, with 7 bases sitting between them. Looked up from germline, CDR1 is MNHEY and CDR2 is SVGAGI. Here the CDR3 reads CASSYSRGTDTQYF. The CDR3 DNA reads TGTGCCAGCAGTTACTCGAGGGGAACAGATACGCAGTATTTT.

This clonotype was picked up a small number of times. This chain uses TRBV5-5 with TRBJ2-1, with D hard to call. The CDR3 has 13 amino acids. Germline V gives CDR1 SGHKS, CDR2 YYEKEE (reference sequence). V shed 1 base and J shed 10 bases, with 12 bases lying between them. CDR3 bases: TGTGCCAGCAGCTTGCTACACTGGGCCGAGCAGTTCTTC. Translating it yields CASSLLHWAEQFF.